The clone carrying this T cell receptor (beta chain) came up many times. Its antigen is not known. These data are taken from a study of human T cells and chemical hapten exposure. Within the library, unique molecular identifiers were attached to each individual cDNA molecule. TCRdb reprocessed the RACE reads with MiXCR, giving one entry per CDR3 protein. The sample has 90,000 to 140,000 distinct CDR3 sequences; 30% to 35% are singletons. Study-wide findings and caveats: Those TCRs sitting above 1 in 1000 frequency stayed the same with DPC sensitization.

Specified time point: patch test 3, about 24 weeks after DPC sensitization. Treatment specified: therapeutic diphenylcyclopropenone sensitization with weekly scalp DPC. The clonotype originates from a man aged 35 to 55 with alopecia areata. Some clones in this sample may be carry-over from other donors' samples. Source: whole blood, taken in connection with sensitization to the hapten diphenylcyclopropenone (DPC).

CDR3 nucleotides: TGTGCCAGCAGAAAGGGGTGGTACGATACGCAGTATTTT. This gives the protein CASRKGWYDTQYF. The genes are TRBV7-8 and TRBJ2-3; a weak D match, TRBD1 (5 bases). Germline V gene data show CDR1 as SGHVS and CDR2 as FQNEAQ. The CDR3 loop spans 13 amino acids. V was shortened by 6 bases and J by 6 bases, with 13 bases between the two germline ends.